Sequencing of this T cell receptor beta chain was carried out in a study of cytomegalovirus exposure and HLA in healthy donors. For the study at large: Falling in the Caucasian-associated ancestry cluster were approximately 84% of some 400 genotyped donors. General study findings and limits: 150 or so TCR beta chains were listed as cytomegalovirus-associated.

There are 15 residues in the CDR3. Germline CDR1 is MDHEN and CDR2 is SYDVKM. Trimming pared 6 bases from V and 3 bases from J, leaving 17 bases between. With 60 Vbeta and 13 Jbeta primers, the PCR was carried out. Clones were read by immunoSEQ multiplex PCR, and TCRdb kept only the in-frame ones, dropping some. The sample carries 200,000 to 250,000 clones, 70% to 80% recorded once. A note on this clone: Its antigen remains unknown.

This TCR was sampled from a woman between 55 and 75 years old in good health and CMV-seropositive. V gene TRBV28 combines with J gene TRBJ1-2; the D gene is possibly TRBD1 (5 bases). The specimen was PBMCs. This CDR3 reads CASRNWGRGYYGYTF. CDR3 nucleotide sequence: TGTGCCAGCAGAAACTGGGGGAGGGGTTACTATGGCTACACCTTC.